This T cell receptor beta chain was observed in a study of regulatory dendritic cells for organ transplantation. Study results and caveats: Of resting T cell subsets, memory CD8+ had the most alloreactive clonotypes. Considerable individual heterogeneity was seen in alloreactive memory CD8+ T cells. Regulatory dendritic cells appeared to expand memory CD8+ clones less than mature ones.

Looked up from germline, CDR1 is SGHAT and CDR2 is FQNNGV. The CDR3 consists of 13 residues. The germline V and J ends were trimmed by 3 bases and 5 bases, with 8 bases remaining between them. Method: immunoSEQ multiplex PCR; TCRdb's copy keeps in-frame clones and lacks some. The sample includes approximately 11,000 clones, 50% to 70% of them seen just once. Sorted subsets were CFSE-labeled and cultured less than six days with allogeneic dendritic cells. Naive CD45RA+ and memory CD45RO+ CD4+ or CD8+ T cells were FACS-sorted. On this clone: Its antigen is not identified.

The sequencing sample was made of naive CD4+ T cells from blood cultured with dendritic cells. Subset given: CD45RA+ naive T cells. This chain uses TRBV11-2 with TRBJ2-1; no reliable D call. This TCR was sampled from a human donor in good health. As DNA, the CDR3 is TGTGCCAGCAGCTTCACTATAAACAATGAGCAGTTCTTC. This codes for CASSFTINNEQFF.